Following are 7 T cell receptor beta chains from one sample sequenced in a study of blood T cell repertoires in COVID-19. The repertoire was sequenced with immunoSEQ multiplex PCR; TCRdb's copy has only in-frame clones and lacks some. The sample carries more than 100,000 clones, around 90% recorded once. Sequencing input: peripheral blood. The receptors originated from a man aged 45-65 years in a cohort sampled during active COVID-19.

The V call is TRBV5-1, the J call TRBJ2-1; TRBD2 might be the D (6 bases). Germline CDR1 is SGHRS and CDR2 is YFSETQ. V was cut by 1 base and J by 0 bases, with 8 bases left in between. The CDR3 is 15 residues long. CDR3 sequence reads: CASSLSGSSYNEQFF. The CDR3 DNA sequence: TGCGCCAGCAGCTTGTCCGGGAGCTCCTACAATGAGCAGTTCTTC.

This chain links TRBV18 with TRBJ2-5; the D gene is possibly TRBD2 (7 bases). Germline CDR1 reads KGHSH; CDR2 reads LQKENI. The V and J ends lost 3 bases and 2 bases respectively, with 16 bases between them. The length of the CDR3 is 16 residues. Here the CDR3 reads CASSPQRGRGQETQYF. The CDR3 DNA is TGTGCCAGCTCACCTCAACGGGGGCGGGGGCAAGAGACCCAGTACTTC. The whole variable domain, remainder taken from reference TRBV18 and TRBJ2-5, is NAGVMQNPRHLVRRRGQEARLRCSPMKGHSHVYWYRQLPEEGLKFMVYLQKENIIDESGMPKERFSAEFPKEGPSILRIQQVVRGDSAAYFCASSPQRGRGQETQYFGPGTRLLVL.

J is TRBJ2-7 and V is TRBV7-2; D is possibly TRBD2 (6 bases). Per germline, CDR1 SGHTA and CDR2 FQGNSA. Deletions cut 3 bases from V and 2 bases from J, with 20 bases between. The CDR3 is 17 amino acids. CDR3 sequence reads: CASSFLPPGTGAYEQYV. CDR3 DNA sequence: TGTGCCAGCAGCTTCTTGCCCCCTGGGACTGGAGCCTACGAGCAGTACGTC.

CDR3 sequence (DNA): TGTGCCAGCAGTTACGGGACTAGCACCGGGGAGCTGTTTTTT. Amino acid sequence: CASSYGTSTGELFF. This chain uses TRBV6-6 with TRBJ2-2; 8 bases align to TRBD2. The CDR3 sequence is 14 residues long. V lost 2 bases and J lost 4; bases outside the gene matches: 0. Germline-derived CDR1 and CDR2 are MNHNY and SVGAGI (reference sequence).

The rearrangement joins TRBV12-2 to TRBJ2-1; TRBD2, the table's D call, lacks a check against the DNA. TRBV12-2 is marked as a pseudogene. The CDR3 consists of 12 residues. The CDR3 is CASRFLRDEQFF. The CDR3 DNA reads TGTGCAAGTCGCTTCCTCCGAGATGAGCAGTTCTTC.

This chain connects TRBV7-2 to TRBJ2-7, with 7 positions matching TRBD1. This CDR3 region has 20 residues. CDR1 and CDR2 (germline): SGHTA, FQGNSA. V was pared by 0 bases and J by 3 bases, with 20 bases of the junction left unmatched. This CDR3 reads CASSLASETGAQLNFYEQYF. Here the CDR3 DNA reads TGTGCCAGCAGCTTAGCCTCCGAAACAGGGGCCCAGCTCAATTTCTACGAGCAGTACTTC.

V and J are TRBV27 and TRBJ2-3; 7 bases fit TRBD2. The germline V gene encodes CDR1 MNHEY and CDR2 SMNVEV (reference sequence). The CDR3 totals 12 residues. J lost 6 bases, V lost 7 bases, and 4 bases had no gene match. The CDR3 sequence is CASKSGGDTQYF. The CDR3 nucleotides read TGTGCCAGCAAGTCCGGGGGGGATACGCAGTATTTT.